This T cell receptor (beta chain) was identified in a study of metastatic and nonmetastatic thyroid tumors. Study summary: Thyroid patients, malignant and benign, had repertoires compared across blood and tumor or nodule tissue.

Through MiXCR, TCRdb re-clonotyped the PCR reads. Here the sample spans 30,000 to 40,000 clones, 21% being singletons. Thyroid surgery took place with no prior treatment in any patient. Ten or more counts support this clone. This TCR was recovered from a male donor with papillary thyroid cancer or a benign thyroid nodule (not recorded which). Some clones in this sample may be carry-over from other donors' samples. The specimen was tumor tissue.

The CDR3 sequence is CASTVGPNTEAFF. CDR3 in DNA: TGCGCCAGCACCGTAGGTCCGAACACTGAAGCTTTCTTT. The V call is TRBV5-1, the J call TRBJ1-1, with D unclear. CDR1 is SGHRS, CDR2 YFSETQ, per germline. The V gene lost 6 bases and the J gene lost 1 base, with 10 bases spanning the gap. The CDR3 has 13 residues.